This is a list of T cell receptor beta chains from one sample in a study of early T cells in non-severe SARS-CoV-2 infection. TCRdb re-derived calls from the 5' RACE reads in MiXCR, one entry per CDR3 protein. The sample includes tens of thousands of distinct CDR3 sequences, 14% to 15% of them seen just once. Sequencing was done on a sample of whole blood. The receptors here all came from an adult who was a healthcare worker with PCR-confirmed SARS-CoV-2 infection or an uninfected control (not recorded which). CDR3s include the opening cysteine and the closing phenylalanine or tryptophan. A D gene is named only where the DNA matches it firmly.

d_gene	v_gene	j_gene	CDR3nt	CDR3aa
NA	TRBV6-1	TRBJ1-6	TGTGCCAGCAGTGATGCTTCACCCCTCCACTTT	CASSDASPLHF
TRBD1	TRBV28	TRBJ2-2	TGTGCCAGCAGTTCATATCAGGGGGCCACTAACACCGGGGAGCTGTTTTTT	CASSSYQGATNTGELFF
TRBD2	TRBV4-1	TRBJ2-3	TGCGCCAGCAGCCGAGGGACTAGCGGGAACGCTCTTCCAGATACGCAGTATTTT	CASSRGTSGNALPDTQYF
NA	TRBV4-3	TRBJ2-7	TGCGCCAGCAGCCTATGGGGATTTAGCCCGAGAGAAACCTACGAGCAGTACTTC	CASSLWGFSPRETYEQYF
TRBD1	TRBV12-3/TRBV12-4	TRBJ2-7	TGTGCCAGCAGTCACGGACAGGGGGAGTACTTC	CASSHGQGEYF
NA	TRBV5-1	TRBJ2-7	TGCGCCAGCAGAAGAAGGACAGACTCCTACGAGCAGTACTTC	CASRRRTDSYEQYF
NA	TRBV7-3	TRBJ2-2	TGTGCCAGCAGCCCCTCCGGGACCCCGAACACCGGGGAGCTGTTTTTT	CASSPSGTPNTGELFF
TRBD2	TRBV20-1	TRBJ2-7	TGCAGTGCTAGAAGTACCAGCGGGAGGGTCGAGCAGTACTTC	CSARSTSGRVEQYF
NA	TRBV12-3/TRBV12-4	TRBJ1-3	TGTGCCAGCAGCCATGACAGGTACTCTGGAAACACCATATATTTT	CASSHDRYSGNTIYF
NA	TRBV20-1	TRBJ2-2	TGCAGTGCTATAGATGTGGGGCACACCGGGGAGCTGTTTTTT	CSAIDVGHTGELFF